These T cell receptor beta chains were read from a single sample in a study of PD-L1 blockade in urothelial cancer. Libraries were prepared by immunoSEQ multiplex PCR; TCRdb keeps only in-frame clonotypes and omits some of them. Among about 52,000 clones, more than 75% were seen once, and the ten largest hold roughly 1.3%. Source: PBMCs, taken around atezolizumab (anti-PD-L1) treatment. The source of these receptors is a man in his fifties or sixties with urothelial cancer. The CDR3 runs from the conserved cysteine through the conserved F or W. Each record gives: clone size, D gene, V gene, J gene, CDR3 protein, CDR3 DNA. A D gene is named only where the DNA matches it firmly. Size is omitted from some rows. Given values are once, few, many or a class for expanded clones.

>once|TRBD2|TRBV11-3|TRBJ2-1
CASSSRTSGKPNEQFF
TGTGCCAGCAGCTCTCGGACTAGCGGGAAACCCAATGAGCAGTTCTTC
>few|NA|TRBV5-6|TRBJ1-1
CASSLGISEAFF
TGTGCCAGCAGCTTGGGTATCAGTGAAGCTTTCTTT
>once|TRBD1|TRBV29-1|TRBJ1-6
CSVGTGPNSPLHF
TGCAGCGTTGGGACAGGGCCTAATTCACCCCTCCACTTT
>NA|TRBD2|TRBV11-2|TRBJ2-7
CASSLVRAGTPDEQYF
TGTGCCAGCAGCTTAGTCAGAGCGGGAACCCCGGACGAGCAGTACTTC
>NA|TRBD2|TRBV27|TRBJ2-1
CASSLRTSGSSEQFF
TGTGCCAGCAGTTTAAGGACTAGCGGATCCAGTGAGCAGTTCTTC
>NA|TRBD2|TRBV9|TRBJ2-1
CASSVGRTSGSNEQFF
TGTGCCAGCAGCGTAGGCCGGACTAGCGGGTCCAATGAGCAGTTCTTC
>NA|TRBD1|TRBV18|TRBJ2-7
CASSGRTGGYEQYF
TGTGCCAGCTCGGGTCGGACAGGGGGCTACGAGCAGTACTTC
>few|NA|TRBV4-1|TRBJ1-3
CASSQDGGPNSGNTIYF
TGCGCCAGCAGCCAAGACGGGGGGCCCAACTCTGGAAACACCATATATTTT
>once|NA|TRBV30|TRBJ2-1
CAWAYRGGLLGLEQFF
TGTGCCTGGGCATACAGGGGAGGATTGTTAGGACTTGAGCAGTTCTTC
>NA|NA|TRBV7-2|TRBJ1-3
CASSAGLDGNTIYF
TGTGCCAGCAGCGCCGGACTCGATGGAAACACCATATATTTT
>NA|NA|TRBV27|TRBJ2-3
CASSSQNTDTQYF
TGTGCCAGCAGTTCCCAAAACACAGATACGCAGTATTTT
>NA|NA|TRBV15|TRBJ2-7
CATSRAGGFSYEQYF
TGTGCCACCAGCAGAGCGGGCGGGTTCTCCTACGAGCAGTACTTC
>NA|NA|TRBV5-1|TRBJ2-7
CASSLGDEQYF
TGCGCCAGCAGCTTAGGGGACGAGCAGTACTTC
>NA|NA|TRBV19|TRBJ1-1
CASSIAPGFRNTEAFF
TGTGCCAGTAGTATAGCTCCAGGGTTTCGGAACACTGAAGCTTTCTTT
>NA|NA|TRBV28|TRBJ2-7
CASHQGSLPEQYF
TGTGCCAGTCACCAGGGTAGTCTGCCCGAGCAGTACTTC
>NA|NA|TRBV5-1|TRBJ2-1
CASSLDRDYNEQFF
TGCGCCAGCAGCTTGGACAGGGACTACAATGAGCAGTTCTTC
>few|NA|TRBV19|TRBJ1-2
CASSISSRGYTF
TGTGCCAGTAGTATATCGAGCCGTGGCTACACCTTC
>once|NA|TRBV30|TRBJ2-7
CAWSAQGRYEQYF
TGTGCCTGGAGTGCACAGGGAAGGTACGAGCAGTACTTC
>few|NA|TRBV7-2|TRBJ1-2
CASSPNPAAGYTF
TGTGCCAGCAGCCCGAACCCCGCGGCTGGCTACACCTTC
>NA|TRBD1|TRBV10-2|TRBJ1-1
CASSETGGMTEAFF
TGCGCCAGCAGTGAAACAGGGGGTATGACTGAAGCTTTCTTT
>few|TRBD1|TRBV18|TRBJ1-1
CASSPPGQAYTEAFF
TGTGCCAGCTCACCCCCGGGACAGGCTTACACTGAAGCTTTCTTT
>NA|TRBD1|TRBV29-1|TRBJ1-2
CSATGGYGYTF
TGCAGCGCTACAGGGGGCTATGGCTACACCTTC
>few|NA|TRBV2|TRBJ2-7
CASSADRLGGEQYF
TGTGCCAGCAGTGCTGACAGGCTCGGCGGGGAGCAGTACTTC
>NA|NA|TRBV6-5|TRBJ1-2
CASSYSVNYGYTF
TGTGCCAGCAGTTATTCGGTAAACTATGGCTACACCTTC
>NA|TRBD1|TRBV5-1|TRBJ2-1
CASSRKDRANDNEQFF
TGCGCCAGCAGCCGAAAGGACAGGGCAAACGACAATGAGCAGTTCTTC
>few|NA|TRBV19|TRBJ2-2
CASLRTGNTGELFF
TGTGCCAGCCTCCGAACAGGGAACACCGGGGAGCTGTTTTTT
>NA|NA|TRBV19|TRBJ2-4
CASSIGGGLNTQYF
TGTGCCAGTAGTATCGGGGGTGGGTTAAACACTCAGTACTTC
>medium-sized|NA|TRBV30|TRBJ1-2
CAWAMEAALLEDYTF
TGTGCCTGGGCGATGGAGGCTGCCCTTTTGGAGGACTACACCTTC
>NA|NA|TRBV27|TRBJ2-3
CASSARRGVEGTDTQYF
TGTGCCAGCAGTGCCCGACGGGGAGTTGAGGGCACAGATACGCAGTATTTT